This T cell receptor (beta chain) was recovered during a study of blood T cell repertoires in COVID-19. Trimming took 5 bases from V and 6 from J, leaving 12 bases between them. The CDR3 sequence is 13 residues long. Germline values: CDR1 SNHLY, CDR2 FYNNEI. Clones were sequenced by immunoSEQ multiplex PCR, and TCRdb holds only the in-frame ones, with some missing. The table lists approximately 29,000 clones, roughly 87% of them singletons. The sample taken for sequencing was peripheral blood. The clonotype originates from a woman aged 55-69 years with active COVID-19. The V gene is TRBV2, the J gene TRBJ2-3; no reliable D call. CDR3: CASSPLRRDTQYF. The CDR3 bases are TGTGCCAGCAGTCCACTACGTCGGGATACGCAGTATTTT.